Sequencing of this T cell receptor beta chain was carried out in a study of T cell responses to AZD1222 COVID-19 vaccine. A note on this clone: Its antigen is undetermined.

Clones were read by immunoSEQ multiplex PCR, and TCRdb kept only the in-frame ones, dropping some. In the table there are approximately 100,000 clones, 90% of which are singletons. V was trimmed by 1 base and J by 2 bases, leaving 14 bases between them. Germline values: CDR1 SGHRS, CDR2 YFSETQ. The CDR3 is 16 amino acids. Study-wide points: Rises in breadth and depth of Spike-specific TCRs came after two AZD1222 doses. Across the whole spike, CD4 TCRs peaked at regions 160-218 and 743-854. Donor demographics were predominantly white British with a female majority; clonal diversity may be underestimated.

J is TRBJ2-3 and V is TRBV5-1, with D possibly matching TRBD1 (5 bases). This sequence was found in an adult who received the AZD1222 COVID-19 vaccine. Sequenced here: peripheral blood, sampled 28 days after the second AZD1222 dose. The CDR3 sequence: CASSLNPIGVTDTQYF. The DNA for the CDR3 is TGCGCCAGCAGCTTGAACCCTATAGGGGTCACAGATACGCAGTATTTT.